This entry is about one T cell receptor beta chain. The data derive from a study of blood T cell repertoires in COVID-19. This CDR3 is built from 14 residues. Germline V gene data show CDR1 as MGHDK and CDR2 as SYGVNS. The ends were cut back, 3 bases at V and 2 bases at J, with 10 bases in the middle. Study processing details: Counts of nucleated cells, estimated from reference gene primer amplification, were obtained. Method: immunoSEQ multiplex PCR; TCRdb's copy keeps in-frame clones and lacks some. V and J calls and clone size are given by that table; D and trimming were obtained from the DNA. The sample yields a few hundred thousand clones, roughly 89% seen once.

The source material was peripheral blood. The chain joins TRBV25-1 to TRBJ1-2; D might be TRBD1 (6 bases). This TCR was sampled from a woman in her thirties or forties who had recovered from COVID-19. The CDR3 DNA follows: TGTGCCAGCAGTGATCAGGGGTTAAACTATGGCTACACCTTC. This gives the protein CASSDQGLNYGYTF.